Sequencing of this T cell receptor beta chain was carried out in a study of Ad26.COV2.S vaccination and SARS-CoV-2 variants (dated by TCRdb to about 2021). Looking at the study overall: Donors in the vaccine arm were drawn from COV1001, a multicentre, randomized, double-blind, placebo-controlled phase I-IIa trial testing Ad26.COV2.S in healthy adults. Ad26.COV2.S was administered intramuscularly at a dose of 5x10^10 or 1x10^11 viral particles, either as one shot or as two shots given 56 days apart. The specificity and breadth of SARS-CoV-2-reactive T cell receptors after Ad26.COV2.S vaccination were assessed by TCRbeta repertoire sequencing. A total of about 30 samples were included in the TCR-sequenced set, comprising some 20 Ad26.COV2.S vaccine recipients, 5 placebo recipients and 8 SARS-CoV-2 convalescent individuals. Trial participants were randomized into five groups of five: low-dose or high-dose Ad26.COV2.S given once or twice, or placebo on both occasions. Investigators remained blinded to trial group allocation during experiments and outcome assessment. General study outcomes and caveats: The study lacked the statistical power to compare responses across vaccine doses or regimens. After vaccination, substantial breadth of spike-specific CD8+ and CD4+ T cell responses was reported. The authors noted that total T cell responses may have been underestimated by the TCR breadth and depth analyses. Vaccine and placebo recipients had similar non-spike TCR breadth, a finding consistent with the vaccine containing only spike. Higher spike-specific TCR breadth was observed in Ad26.COV2.S recipients than in placebo recipients (P = 0.0014).

TCRbeta CDR3 regions were sequenced with the immunoSEQ Assay. After extraction, genomic DNA underwent amplification by bias-controlled multiplex PCR, followed by high-throughput sequencing. As for the original processing: Collapsing and filtering of sequences were performed to quantify the absolute abundance of each unique TCRbeta CDR3 region. T cell fraction was estimated by normalizing TCRbeta template counts to usable DNA, which was measured by amplifying reference genes present in all nucleated cells. Repertoire TCRs were annotated as SARS-CoV-2-specific by exact matching of V gene, CDR3 amino acid sequence and J gene to a known reactive TCR set. The reference SARS-CoV-2 TCR set came from MIRA and was filtered for enrichment in COVID-19-positive ImmuneCODE repertoires, removing public or cross-reactive TCRs. Using the MIRA antigens, annotated TCRs were further analysed by specific ORF or by position within an ORF. Depth was the summed frequency of annotated unique rearrangements, while breadth was defined as annotated unique rearrangements over total unique productive rearrangements. Two-sided Wilcoxon rank-sum tests were applied when comparing TCR breadth between groups. Not all clones reach the TCRdb copy of this immuneACCESS table, which keeps in-frame sequences only. Checked studies attribute under half of the gap to unresolved V genes and leave the rest unexplained. V and J calls and clone size are as listed in that table; D and trimming were resolved from the DNA. The sample has some 480,000 clones on record, approximately 90% of them singletons. The ten largest account for more than 10% of the sample.

About this clone: The antigen it recognizes is unknown. No qualities accompany the bases; no much larger clone lies one base away. This specimen includes other DNA sequences encoding the same CDR3.

The CDR3 has 11 amino acids, counting the end cysteine and phenylalanine. Just the 33-base CDR3 DNA is kept, in frame starting at base 1. From a lookup of the germline V gene, CDR1 and CDR2 are SGHRS and YFSETQ. V is cut by 4 bases and J by 3 bases, and the space between the germline ends is 5 bases. The treatment or condition label for this specimen denotes: 15 to 20 received Ad26.COV2.S at low or high dose, single or two shots; several received placebo; per-sample allocation not given. Repertoires of vaccine and placebo recipients were sequenced from samples collected on day 63 after the first injection. Between 29 July and 7 August 2020, Cohort 1b enrolled 25 adults aged 18-55 years at one site in Boston, USA. As a vaccine, Ad26.COV2.S was a replication-incompetent adenovirus type 26 vector that expressed a prefusion-stabilized SARS-CoV-2 spike protein derived from the original Wuhan strain.

The origin of this receptor is a person between 18 and 65 years old who received the Ad26.COV2.S COVID-19 vaccine or a placebo. The starting material was peripheral blood, obtained in a trial of Ad26.COV2.S vaccine versus placebo. Recombination connected TRBV5-1 to TRBJ2-7; the D gene lacks a confident call. The CDR3 amino acid sequence is: CASSPGYEQYF. In nucleotide form, the sequence is TGCGCCAGCAGCCCCGGCTACGAGCAGTACTTC. The variable domain in full, with residues beyond the CDR3 obtained from the reference TRBV5-1 and TRBJ2-7 genes, is KAGVTQTPRYLIKTRGQQVTLSCSPISGHRSVSWYQQTPGQGLQFLFEYFSETQRNKGNFPGRFSGRQFSNSRSEMNVSTLELGDSALYLCASSPGYEQYFGPGTRLTVT.